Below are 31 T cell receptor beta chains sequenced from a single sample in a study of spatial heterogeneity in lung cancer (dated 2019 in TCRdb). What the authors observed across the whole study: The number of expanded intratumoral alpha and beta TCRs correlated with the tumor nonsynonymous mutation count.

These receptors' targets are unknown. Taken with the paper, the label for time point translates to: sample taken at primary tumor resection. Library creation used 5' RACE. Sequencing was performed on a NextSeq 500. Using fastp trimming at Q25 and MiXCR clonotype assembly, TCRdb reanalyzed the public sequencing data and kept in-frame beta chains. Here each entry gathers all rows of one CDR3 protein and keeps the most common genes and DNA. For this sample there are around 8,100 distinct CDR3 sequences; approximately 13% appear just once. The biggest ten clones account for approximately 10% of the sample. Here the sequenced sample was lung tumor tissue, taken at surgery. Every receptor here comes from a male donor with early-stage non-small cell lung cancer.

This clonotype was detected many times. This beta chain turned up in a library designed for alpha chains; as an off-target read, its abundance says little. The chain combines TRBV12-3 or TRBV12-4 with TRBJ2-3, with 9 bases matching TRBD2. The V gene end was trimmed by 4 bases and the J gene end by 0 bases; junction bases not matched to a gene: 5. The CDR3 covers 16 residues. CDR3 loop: CASSSRLAASTDTQYF. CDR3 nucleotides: TGTGCCAGCAGTTCCAGACTAGCGGCTAGCACAGATACGCAGTATTTT.

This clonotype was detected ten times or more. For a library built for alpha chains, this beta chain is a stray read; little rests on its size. The CDR3 DNA is TGTGCCAGCAGTGAAATGCACAGTGATCAGCCCCAGCATTTT. It codes for CASSEMHSDQPQHF. V usage is TRBV6-1 and J usage is TRBJ1-5; D not certain. CDR3 length: 14 residues. The V end was cut by 2 bases, the J end by 5 bases, with 10 bases between. Germline V gives CDR1 MNHNS, CDR2 SASEGT.

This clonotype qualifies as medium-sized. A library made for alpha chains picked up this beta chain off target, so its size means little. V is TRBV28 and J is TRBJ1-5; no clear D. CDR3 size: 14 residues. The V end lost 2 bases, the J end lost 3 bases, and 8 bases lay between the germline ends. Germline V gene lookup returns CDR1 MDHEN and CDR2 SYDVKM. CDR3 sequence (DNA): TGTGCCAGCAGTTTAATAGGTTCCAATCAGCCCCAGCATTTT. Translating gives CASSLIGSNQPQHF.

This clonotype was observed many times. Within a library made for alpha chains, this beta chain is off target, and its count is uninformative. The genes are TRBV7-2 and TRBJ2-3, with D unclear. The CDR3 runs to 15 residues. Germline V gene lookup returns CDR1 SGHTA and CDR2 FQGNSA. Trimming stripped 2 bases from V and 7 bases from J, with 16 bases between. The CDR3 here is CASSLRSPLGNTQYF. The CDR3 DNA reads TGTGCCAGCAGCTTAAGGTCACCCCTGGGTAATACGCAGTATTTT.

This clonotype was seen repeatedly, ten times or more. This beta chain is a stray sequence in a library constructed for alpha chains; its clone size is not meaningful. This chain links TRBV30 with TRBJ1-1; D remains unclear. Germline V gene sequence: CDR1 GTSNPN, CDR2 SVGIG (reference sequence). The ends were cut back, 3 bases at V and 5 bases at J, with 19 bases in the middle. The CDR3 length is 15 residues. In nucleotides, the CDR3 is TGTGCCTGGAGAGGTGAAAGCTCATGGTATACTGAAGCTTTCTTT. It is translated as CAWRGESSWYTEAFF.

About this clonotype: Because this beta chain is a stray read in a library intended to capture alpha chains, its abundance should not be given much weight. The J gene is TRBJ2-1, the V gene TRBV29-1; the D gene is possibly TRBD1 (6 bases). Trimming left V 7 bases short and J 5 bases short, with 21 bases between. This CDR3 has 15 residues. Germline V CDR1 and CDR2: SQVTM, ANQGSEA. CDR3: CSGAETGLFHNEQFF. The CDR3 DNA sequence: TGCAGCGGAGCAGAAACAGGGCTATTCCACAATGAGCAGTTCTTC.

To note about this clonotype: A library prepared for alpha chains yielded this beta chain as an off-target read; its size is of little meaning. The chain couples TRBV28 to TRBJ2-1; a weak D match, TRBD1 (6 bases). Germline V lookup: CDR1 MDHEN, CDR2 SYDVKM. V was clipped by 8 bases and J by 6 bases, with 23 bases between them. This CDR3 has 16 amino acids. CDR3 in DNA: TGTGCCAGCCAAATCGTCGGGACAAGTCAGGGCAATGAGCAGTTCTTC. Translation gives CASQIVGTSQGNEQFF.

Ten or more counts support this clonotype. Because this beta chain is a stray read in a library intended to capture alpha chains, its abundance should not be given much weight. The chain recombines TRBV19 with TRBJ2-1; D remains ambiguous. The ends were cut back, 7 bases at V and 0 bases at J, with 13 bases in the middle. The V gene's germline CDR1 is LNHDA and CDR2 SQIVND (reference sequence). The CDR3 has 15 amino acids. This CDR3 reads CASKKDPSSYNEQFF. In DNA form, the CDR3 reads TGTGCCAGTAAAAAGGACCCGAGCTCCTACAATGAGCAGTTCTTC.

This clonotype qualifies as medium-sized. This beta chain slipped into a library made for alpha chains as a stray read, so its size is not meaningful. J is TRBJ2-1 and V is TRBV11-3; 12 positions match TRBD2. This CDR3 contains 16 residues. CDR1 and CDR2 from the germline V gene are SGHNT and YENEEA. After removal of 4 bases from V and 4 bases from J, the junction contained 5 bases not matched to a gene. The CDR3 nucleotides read TGTGCCAGCAGCTCCGGACTAGCGGGGACGTACAATGAGCAGTTCTTC. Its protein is CASSSGLAGTYNEQFF.

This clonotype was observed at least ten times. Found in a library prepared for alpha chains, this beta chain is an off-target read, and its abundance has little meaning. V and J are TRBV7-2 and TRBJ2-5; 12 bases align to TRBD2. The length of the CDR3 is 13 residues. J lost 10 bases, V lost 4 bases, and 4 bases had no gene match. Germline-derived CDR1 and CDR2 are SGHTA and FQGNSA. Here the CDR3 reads CASSSLAGGLQYF. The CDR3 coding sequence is TGTGCCAGCAGCTCTCTAGCGGGAGGGCTCCAGTACTTC.

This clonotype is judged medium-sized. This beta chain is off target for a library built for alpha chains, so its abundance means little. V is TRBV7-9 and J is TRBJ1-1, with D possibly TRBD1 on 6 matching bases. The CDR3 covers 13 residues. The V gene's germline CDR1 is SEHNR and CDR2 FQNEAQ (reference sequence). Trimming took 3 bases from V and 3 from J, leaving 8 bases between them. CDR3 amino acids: CASSLTGDTEAFF. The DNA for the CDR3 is TGTGCCAGCAGCTTGACAGGTGACACTGAAGCTTTCTTT.

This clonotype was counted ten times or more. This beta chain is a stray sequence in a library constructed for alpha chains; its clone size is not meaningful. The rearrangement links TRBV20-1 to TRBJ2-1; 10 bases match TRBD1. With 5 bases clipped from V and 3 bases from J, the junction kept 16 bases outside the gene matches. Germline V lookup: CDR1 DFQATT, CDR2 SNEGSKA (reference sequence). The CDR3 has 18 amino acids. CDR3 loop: CSAGPGQGSSRIYNEQFF. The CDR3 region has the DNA TGCAGTGCTGGGCCGGGACAGGGGTCGTCCCGGATCTACAATGAGCAGTTCTTC.

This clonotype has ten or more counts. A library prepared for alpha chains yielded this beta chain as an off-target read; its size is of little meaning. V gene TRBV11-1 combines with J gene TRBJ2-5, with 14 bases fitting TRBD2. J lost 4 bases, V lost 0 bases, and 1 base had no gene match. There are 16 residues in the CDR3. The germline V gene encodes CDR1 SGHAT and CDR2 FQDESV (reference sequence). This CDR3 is CASSLAGLAGVETQYF. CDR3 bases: TGTGCCAGCAGCTTAGCGGGACTAGCGGGAGTAGAGACCCAGTACTTC.

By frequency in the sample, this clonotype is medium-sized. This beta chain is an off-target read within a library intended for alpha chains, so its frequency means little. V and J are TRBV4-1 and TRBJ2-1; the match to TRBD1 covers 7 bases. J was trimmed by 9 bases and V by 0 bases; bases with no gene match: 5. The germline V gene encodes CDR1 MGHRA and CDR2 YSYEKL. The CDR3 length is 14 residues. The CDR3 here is CASSQDRHRGEQFF. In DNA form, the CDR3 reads TGCGCCAGCAGCCAAGATCGCCACAGGGGTGAGCAGTTCTTC.

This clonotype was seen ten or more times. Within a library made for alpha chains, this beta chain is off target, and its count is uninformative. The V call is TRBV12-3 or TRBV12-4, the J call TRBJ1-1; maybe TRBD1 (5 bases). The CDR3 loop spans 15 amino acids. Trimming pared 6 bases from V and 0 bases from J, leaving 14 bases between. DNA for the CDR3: TGTGCCAGCAGCCTGGGGGTAGGGCTGAACACTGAAGCTTTCTTT. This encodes CASSLGVGLNTEAFF.

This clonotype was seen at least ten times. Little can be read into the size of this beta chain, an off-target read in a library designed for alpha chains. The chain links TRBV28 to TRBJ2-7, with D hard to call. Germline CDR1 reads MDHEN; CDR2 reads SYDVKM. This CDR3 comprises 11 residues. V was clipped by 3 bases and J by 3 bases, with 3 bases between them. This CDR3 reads CASSLNYEQYF. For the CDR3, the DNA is TGTGCCAGCAGTTTGAACTACGAGCAGTACTTC.

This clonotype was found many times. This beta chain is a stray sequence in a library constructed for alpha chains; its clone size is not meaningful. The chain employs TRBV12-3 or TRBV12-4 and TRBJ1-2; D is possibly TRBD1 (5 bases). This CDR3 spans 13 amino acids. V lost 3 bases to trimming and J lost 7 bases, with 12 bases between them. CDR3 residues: CASSFGGVSGYTF. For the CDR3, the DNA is TGTGCCAGCAGTTTTGGGGGGGTTAGTGGCTACACCTTC.

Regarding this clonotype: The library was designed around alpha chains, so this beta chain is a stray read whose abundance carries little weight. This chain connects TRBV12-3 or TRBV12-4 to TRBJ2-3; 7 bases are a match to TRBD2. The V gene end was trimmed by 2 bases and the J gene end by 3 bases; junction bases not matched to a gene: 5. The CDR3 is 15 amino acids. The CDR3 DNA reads TGTGCCAGCAGTTTATGGGCGGGAGCAACAGATACGCAGTATTTT. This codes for CASSLWAGATDTQYF.

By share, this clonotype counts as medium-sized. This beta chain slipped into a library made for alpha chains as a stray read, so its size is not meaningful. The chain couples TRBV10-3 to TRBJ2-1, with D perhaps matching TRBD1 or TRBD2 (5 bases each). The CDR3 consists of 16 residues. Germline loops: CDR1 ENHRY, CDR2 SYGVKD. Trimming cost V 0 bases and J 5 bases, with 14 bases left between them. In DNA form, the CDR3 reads TGTGCCATCAGTGAGTCAATTGGGGACGGAAACAATGAGCAGTTCTTC. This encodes CAISESIGDGNNEQFF.

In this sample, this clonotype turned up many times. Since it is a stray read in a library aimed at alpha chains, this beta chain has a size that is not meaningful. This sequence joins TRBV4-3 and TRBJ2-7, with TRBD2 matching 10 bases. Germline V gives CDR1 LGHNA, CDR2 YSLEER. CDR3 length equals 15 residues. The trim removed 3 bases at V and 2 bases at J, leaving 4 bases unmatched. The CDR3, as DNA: TGCGCCAGCAGCCATGGACTAGCGGCTACCTACGAGCAGTACTTC. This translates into CASSHGLAATYEQYF.

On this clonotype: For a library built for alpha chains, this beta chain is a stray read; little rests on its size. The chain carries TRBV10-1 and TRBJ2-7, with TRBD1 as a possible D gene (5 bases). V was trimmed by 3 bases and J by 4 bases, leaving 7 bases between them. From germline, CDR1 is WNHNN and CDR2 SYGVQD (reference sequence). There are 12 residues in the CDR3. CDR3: CASSDDRYEQYF. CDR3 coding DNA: TGCGCCAGCAGTGACGACAGATACGAGCAGTACTTC.

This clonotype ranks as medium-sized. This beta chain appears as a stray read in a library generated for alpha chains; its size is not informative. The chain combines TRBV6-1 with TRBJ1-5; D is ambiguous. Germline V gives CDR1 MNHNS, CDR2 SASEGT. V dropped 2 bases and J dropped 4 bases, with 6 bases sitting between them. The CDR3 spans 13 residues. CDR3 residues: CASSEQQNQPQHF. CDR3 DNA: TGTGCCAGCAGTGAACAGCAGAATCAGCCCCAGCATTTT.

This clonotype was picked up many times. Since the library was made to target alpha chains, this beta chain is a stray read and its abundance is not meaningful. DNA for the CDR3: TGTGCCACCAGCAGAGTTGGGGGCACAGATACGCAGTATTTT. It translates to CATSRVGGTDTQYF. The gene calls are TRBV15 and TRBJ2-3; D remains unclear. From germline, CDR1 is LNHNV and CDR2 YYDKDF (reference sequence). The CDR3 length is 14 residues. V was pared by 1 base and J by 1 base, with 6 bases between. Complete variable domain (other parts from reference TRBV15 and TRBJ2-3): DAMVIQNPRYQVTQFGKPVTLSCSQTLNHNVMYWYQQKSSQAPKLLFHYYDKDFNNEADTPDNFQSRRPNTSFCFLDIRSPGLGDTAMYLCATSRVGGTDTQYFGPGTRLTVL.

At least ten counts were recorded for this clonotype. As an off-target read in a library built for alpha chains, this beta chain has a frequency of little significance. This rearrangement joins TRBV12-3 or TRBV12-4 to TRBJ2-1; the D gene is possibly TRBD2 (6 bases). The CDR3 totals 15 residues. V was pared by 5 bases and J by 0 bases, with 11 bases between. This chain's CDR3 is CASSPPGGSYNEQFF. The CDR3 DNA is TGTGCCAGCAGTCCCCCCGGGGGCTCCTACAATGAGCAGTTCTTC.

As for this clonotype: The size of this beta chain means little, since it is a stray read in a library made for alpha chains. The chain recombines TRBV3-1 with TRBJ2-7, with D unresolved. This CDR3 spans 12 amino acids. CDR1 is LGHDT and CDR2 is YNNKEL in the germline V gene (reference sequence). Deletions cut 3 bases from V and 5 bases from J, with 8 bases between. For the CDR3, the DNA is TGTGCCAGCAGCCAGAGTTTTAACGAGCAGTACTTC. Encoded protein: CASSQSFNEQYF.

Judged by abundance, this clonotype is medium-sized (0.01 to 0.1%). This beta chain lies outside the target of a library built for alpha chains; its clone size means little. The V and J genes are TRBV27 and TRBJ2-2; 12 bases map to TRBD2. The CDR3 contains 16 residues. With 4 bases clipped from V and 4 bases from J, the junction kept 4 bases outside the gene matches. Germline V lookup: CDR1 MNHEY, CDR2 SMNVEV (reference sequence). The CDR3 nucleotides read TGTGCCAGCAGTTCGACTAGCGGGAGCGGCACCGGGGAGCTGTTTTTT. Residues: CASSSTSGSGTGELFF.

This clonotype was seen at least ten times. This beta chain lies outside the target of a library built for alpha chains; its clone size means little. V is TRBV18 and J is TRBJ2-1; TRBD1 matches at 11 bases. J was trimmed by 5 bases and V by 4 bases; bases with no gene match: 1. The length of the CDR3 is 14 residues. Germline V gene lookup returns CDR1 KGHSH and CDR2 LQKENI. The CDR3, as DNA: TGTGCCAGCTCACAGGGACAGGGGGACAATGAGCAGTTCTTC. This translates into CASSQGQGDNEQFF.

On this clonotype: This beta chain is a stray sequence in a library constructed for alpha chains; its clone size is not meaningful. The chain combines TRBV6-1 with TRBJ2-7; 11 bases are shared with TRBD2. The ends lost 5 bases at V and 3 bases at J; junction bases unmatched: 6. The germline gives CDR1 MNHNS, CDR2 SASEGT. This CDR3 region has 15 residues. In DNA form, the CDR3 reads TGTGCCAGCAGTTCTAGCGGGAGGCCCCTCTACGAGCAGTACTTC. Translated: CASSSSGRPLYEQYF.

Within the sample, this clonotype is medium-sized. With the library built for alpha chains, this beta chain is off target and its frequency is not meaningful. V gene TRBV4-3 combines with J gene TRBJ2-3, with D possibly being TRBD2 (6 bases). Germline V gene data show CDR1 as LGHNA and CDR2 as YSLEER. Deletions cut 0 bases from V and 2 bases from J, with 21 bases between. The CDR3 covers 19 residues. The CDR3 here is CASSQDIDRNRDFTDTQYF. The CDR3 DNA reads TGCGCCAGCAGCCAAGATATAGACCGAAACCGGGACTTCACAGATACGCAGTATTTT.

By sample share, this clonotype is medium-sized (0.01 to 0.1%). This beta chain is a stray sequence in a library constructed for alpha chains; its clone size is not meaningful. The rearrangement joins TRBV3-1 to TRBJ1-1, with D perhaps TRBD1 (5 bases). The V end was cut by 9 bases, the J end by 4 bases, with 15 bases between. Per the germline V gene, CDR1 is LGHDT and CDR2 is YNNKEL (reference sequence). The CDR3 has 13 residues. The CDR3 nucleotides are TGTGCCAGTTTAGGGGTGAGGGGCACTGAAGCTTTCTTT. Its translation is CASLGVRGTEAFF. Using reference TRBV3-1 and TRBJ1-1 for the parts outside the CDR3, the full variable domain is DTAVSQTPKYLVTQMGNDKSIKCEQNLGHDTMYWYKQDSKKFLKIMFSYNNKELIINETVPNRFSPKSPDKAHLNLHINSLELGDSAVYFCASLGVRGTEAFFGQGTRLTVV.

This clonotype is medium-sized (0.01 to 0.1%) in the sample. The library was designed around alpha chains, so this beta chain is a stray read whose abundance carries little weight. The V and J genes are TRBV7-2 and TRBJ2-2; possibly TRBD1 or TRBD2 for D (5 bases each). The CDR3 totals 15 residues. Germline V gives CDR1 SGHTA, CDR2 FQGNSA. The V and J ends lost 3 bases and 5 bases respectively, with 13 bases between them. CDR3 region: CASSLGVGGTGELFF. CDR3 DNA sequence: TGTGCCAGCAGCTTGGGGGTTGGGGGAACCGGGGAGCTGTTTTTT.